This T cell receptor beta chain is drawn from a study of blood T cell repertoires in COVID-19. Overall study: Spain, Italy and the United States supplied samples that represented acute and convalescent COVID-19.

Original processing notes: Estimation of nucleated cell counts relied on the amplification of reference gene primers. Clones were sequenced by immunoSEQ multiplex PCR, and TCRdb holds only the in-frame ones, with some missing. D and trimming were read from the DNA, whereas the V and J calls and clone size are those reported in that table. Of a few hundred thousand clones in the sample, roughly 88% were seen once. With V trimmed by 3 bases and J by 6 bases, 4 bases remained unmatched. Germline values: CDR1 MNHEY, CDR2 SMNVEV (reference sequence). This CDR3 is 15 amino acids long. Sequenced input: PBMCs or T cells enriched from blood (not recorded which). The chain has TRBV27 and TRBJ2-1; 11 nucleotides align to TRBD2. This receptor was obtained from a woman aged 25 to 39 who had recovered from COVID-19. The CDR3 spells CASSFGLAGGNEQFF. The CDR3 DNA reads TGTGCCAGCAGTTTTGGGCTAGCGGGAGGCAATGAGCAGTTCTTC.